The 29 T cell receptor beta chains presented below share a single source sample, sequenced in a study of cytomegalovirus exposure and HLA in healthy donors. Primers included in the PCR were 60 Vbeta and 13 Jbeta primers. Assay used: immunoSEQ multiplex PCR; TCRdb lists only in-frame clones, some missing. The sample consists of roughly 240,000 clones, roughly 78% of them appearing once. The source material was PBMCs. The receptors were gathered from a boy younger than 18 in good health and CMV-seronegative.

Details on this clone: One end of the junction is discordant with germline, which a read error may explain. J is TRBJ2-7 and V is TRBV7-2; 11 bases line up with TRBD2. This CDR3 contains 15 residues. CDR1 is SGHTA and CDR2 is FQGNSA in the germline V gene. CDR3 residues: CASTLAGGPPYEQYF. Written as DNA, the CDR3 is TGTGCCAGCACCTTAGCGGGAGGGCCCCCCTACGAGCAGTACTTC.

The chain uses TRBV7-9 and TRBJ2-3, with 14 bases lining up with TRBD2. There are 15 residues in the CDR3. V shed 3 bases and J 14 bases; nucleotides not matched to a gene: 10. Per germline, CDR1 SEHNR and CDR2 FQNEAQ (reference sequence). The CDR3 nucleotides read TGTGCCAGCAGCTTGACCCACGGGACTAGCGGGAGTTCGTATTTT. It translates to CASSLTHGTSGSSYF.

The chain joins TRBV7-4 to TRBJ2-7; 11 nucleotides agree with TRBD1. Germline trimming cut 7 bases from V and 3 bases from J; bases unmatched to any gene: 14. Germline assignment: CDR1 SGHVT and CDR2 SQSDAQ. The CDR3 extends over 17 amino acids. In DNA, the CDR3 is TGTGCCAGCACCCCGCGGGGGACAGGGGGTTTTCTCTACGAGCAGTACTTC. Protein: CASTPRGTGGFLYEQYF. Together with reference TRBV7-4 and TRBJ2-7, the CDR3 gives the full variable domain: GAGVSQSPRYKVAKRGRDVALRCDSISGHVTLYWYRQTLGQGSEVLTYSQSDAQRDKSGRPSGRFSAERPERSVSTLKIQRTEQGDSAVYLCASTPRGTGGFLYEQYFGPGTRLTVT.

The chain recombines TRBV29-1 with TRBJ2-7; 10 bases are a match to TRBD1. CDR1 SQVTM and CDR2 ANQGSEA come from the germline V gene. The CDR3 runs to 14 residues. Trimming took 5 bases from V and 5 from J; bases not matched to a gene: 9. CDR3 residues: CSVSTGTGENEQYF. For the CDR3, the DNA is TGCAGCGTTAGTACCGGGACAGGGGAGAACGAGCAGTACTTC.

This clone was recorded only once. One end of the junction does not line up with germline, which may come from a read error. The chain carries TRBV7-9 and TRBJ1-1; no definite D call. Germline V gene data show CDR1 as SEHNR and CDR2 as FQNEAQ (reference sequence). CDR3 length: 16 residues. The CDR3 DNA reads TGTTCCAGCAGCTTACTTGTCTCGGAGCAGACCACTGAAGCTTTCTTT. It specifies CSSSLLVSEQTTEAFF.

This rearrangement joins TRBV5-1 to TRBJ1-5, with a tentative D call TRBD1 (5 bases). Trimming stripped 4 bases from V and 0 bases from J, with 11 bases between. From germline, CDR1 is SGHRS and CDR2 YFSETQ. The CDR3 runs 15 residues. The CDR3 loop reads CASSQDGHSNQPQHF. CDR3 nucleotides: TGCGCCAGCAGCCAAGACGGACATAGCAATCAGCCCCAGCATTTT.

J is TRBJ1-1 and V is TRBV30; D possibly corresponds to TRBD1 (5 bases). Germline V gene sequence: CDR1 GTSNPN, CDR2 SVGIG (reference sequence). The CDR3 spans 13 residues. The germline V and J ends were trimmed by 3 bases and 1 base, with 9 bases remaining between them. CDR3 DNA: TGTGCCTGGAGGGCGGGGCAGAACACTGAAGCTTTCTTT. It translates to CAWRAGQNTEAFF. The full variable domain, its missing parts supplied by reference TRBV30 and TRBJ1-1, is SQTIHQWPATLVQPVGSPLSLECTVEGTSNPNLYWYRQAAGRGLQLLFYSVGIGQISSEVPQNLSASRPQDRQFILSSKKLLLSDSGFYLCAWRAGQNTEAFFGQGTRLTVV.

This clone was observed a few times. The rearrangement links TRBV25-1 to TRBJ1-1; 11 bases match TRBD1. Unmatched junction bases numbered 10, after V lost 6 bases and J lost 7 bases. Germline values: CDR1 MGHDK, CDR2 SYGVNS. The CDR3 is made up of 15 amino acids. CDR3 amino acids: CASRAFSGTGGEAFF. The CDR3 nucleotides are TGTGCCAGCAGGGCGTTCTCCGGGACAGGGGGTGAAGCTTTCTTT.

The chain has TRBV7-8 and TRBJ2-5, with 7 nucleotides matching TRBD1. The J call is in doubt because the DNA end fits TRBJ2-7 better. The CDR3 totals 17 residues. Germline assignment: CDR1 SGHVS and CDR2 FQNEAQ. The CDR3 nucleotides are TGTGCCAGCAGCTTAATTCGGGGAAGGGACAGCTCCTACGAGCAGTACTTC. Translated: CASSLIRGRDSSYEQYF.

The chain uses TRBV29-1 and TRBJ2-5, with 7 bases matching TRBD1. The CDR3 is 13 residues long. Germline CDR1 reads SQVTM; CDR2 reads ANQGSEA. V lost 6 bases, J lost 1 base, and 5 bases stayed unmatched. CDR3 in DNA: TGCAGCGTCCAGAGGGACAGCCAAGAGACCCAGTACTTC. It is translated as CSVQRDSQETQYF.

This chain connects TRBV4-1 to TRBJ2-5; the match to TRBD1 covers 9 bases. Germline V gene lookup returns CDR1 MGHRA and CDR2 YSYEKL. V was clipped by 4 bases and J by 1 base; unmatched bases: 7. There are 16 residues in the CDR3. CDR3 loop: CASSPDRGGGQETQYF. In DNA, the CDR3 is TGCGCCAGCAGCCCGGACAGGGGCGGGGGCCAAGAGACCCAGTACTTC.

This rearrangement joins TRBV19 to TRBJ2-7; D may be TRBD1 (5 bases). The CDR3 has 15 residues. Per the germline V gene, CDR1 is LNHDA and CDR2 is SQIVND (reference sequence). Between the trimmed V and J ends, which lost 1 base and 3 bases, there was a span of 13 bases. The CDR3 sequence: CASSIARGQGYEQYF. For the CDR3, the DNA is TGTGCCAGTAGTATAGCTCGAGGCCAGGGCTACGAGCAGTACTTC. The variable domain in full, completed from reference TRBV19 and TRBJ2-7, reads DGGITQSPKYLFRKEGQNVTLSCEQNLNHDAMYWYRQDPGQGLRLIYYSQIVNDFQKGDIAEGYSVSREKKESFPLTVTSAQKNPTAFYLCASSIARGQGYEQYFGPGTRLTVT.

The rearrangement joins TRBV4-2 to TRBJ2-4, with D uncertain. The germline V and J ends were trimmed by 0 bases and 0 bases, with 12 bases remaining between them. The CDR3 length is 17 residues. Germline CDR1 is LGHNA and CDR2 is YNFKEQ. CDR3 nucleotide sequence: TGTGCCAGCAGCCAAGATCGGCAGGTCCTAGCCAAAAACATTCAGTACTTC. Protein sequence: CASSQDRQVLAKNIQYF.

The gene calls are TRBV7-9 and TRBJ1-1; D unresolved. Germline loops: CDR1 SEHNR, CDR2 FQNEAQ (reference sequence). Trimming removed 6 bases from V and 5 bases from J, with 16 bases in between. This CDR3 comprises 14 residues. For the CDR3, the DNA is TGTGCCAGCAGATCCGGGGATGGCCGGACTGAAGCTTTCTTT. Amino acid sequence: CASRSGDGRTEAFF.

The chain carries TRBV5-1 and TRBJ2-7; the D gene is possibly TRBD1 (5 bases). CDR3 length: 13 residues. The V end lost 5 bases, the J end lost 3 bases, and 12 bases lay between the germline ends. Looked up from germline, CDR1 is SGHRS and CDR2 is YFSETQ. CDR3 bases: TGCGCCAGCAGTACAGGCCCCGGCTACGAGCAGTACTTC. Translation gives CASSTGPGYEQYF.

V and J are TRBV9 and TRBJ1-6; TRBD1 aligns across 8 bases. The CDR3 extends over 14 amino acids. Germline loops: CDR1 SGDLS, CDR2 YYNGEE. V was pared by 3 bases and J by 13 bases, with 9 bases of the junction left unmatched. Here the CDR3 DNA reads TGTGCCAGCAGCGGTGGACAGGGTATACAGCCCCTCCACTTT. Its translation: CASSGGQGIQPLHF.

In the case of this clone: A read error may account for a junction end that differs from germline. The chain uses TRBV7-9 and TRBJ1-1, with TRBD1 matching 7 bases. CDR3 length: 16 residues. The germline V gene has CDR1 SEHNR and CDR2 FQNEAQ (reference sequence). The CDR3 spells CSSSRQGERGNTEAFF. For the CDR3, the DNA is TGTTCCAGCAGCCGGCAGGGGGAAAGGGGGAACACTGAAGCTTTCTTT.

The chain employs TRBV7-9 and TRBJ2-5; TRBD2 matches 9 bases. Germline V gene data show CDR1 as SEHNR and CDR2 as FQNEAQ (reference sequence). Trimming cost V 5 bases and J 2 bases; bases outside gene matches: 6. This CDR3 has 15 amino acids. CDR3 sequence reads: CASSRNSGSQETQYF. Here the CDR3 DNA reads TGTGCCAGCAGCCGAAATAGCGGGAGTCAAGAGACCCAGTACTTC.

CDR3 loop: CASGADRTYSYEQYF. The CDR3 DNA reads as TGTGCCAGCGGCGCCGACAGGACTTACTCATACGAGCAGTACTTC. The rearrangement links TRBV27 to TRBJ2-7, with a tentative D call TRBD1 (6 bases). CDR1 and CDR2 (germline): MNHEY, SMNVEV (reference sequence). There are 15 residues in the CDR3. Trimming cost V 8 bases and J 4 bases, with 21 bases left between them.

V gene TRBV6-6 combines with J gene TRBJ1-2, with D perhaps matching TRBD1 (6 bases). The V and J ends lost 6 bases and 3 bases respectively, with 11 bases between them. Germline V CDR1 and CDR2: MNHNY, SVGAGI (reference sequence). The CDR3 is 13 residues long. In DNA, the CDR3 is TGTGCCAGCAGCGCCGGACAGCACTATGGCTACACCTTC. This codes for CASSAGQHYGYTF.

The genes are TRBV11-2 and TRBJ2-1; 9 bases map to TRBD2. The germline CDR1 and CDR2 sequences are SGHAT and FQNNGV. Trimming removed 5 bases from V and 6 bases from J; junction bases left unmatched: 8. The CDR3 consists of 15 residues. The CDR3 sequence: CASSRSAGGINEQFF. The CDR3 region has the DNA TGTGCCAGCAGCAGAAGCGCGGGAGGGATCAATGAGCAGTTCTTC.

DNA of the CDR3: TGTGCCAGCAGTGACCCCTGGGAGGGGCCCTATGGCTACACCTTC. It is translated as CASSDPWEGPYGYTF. This chain links TRBV6-1 with TRBJ1-2; D perhaps matches TRBD1 (5 bases). With 3 bases removed from V and 4 bases from J, the gap between germline ends came to 15 bases. Germline assignment: CDR1 MNHNS and CDR2 SASEGT. This CDR3 has 15 residues.

The chain joins TRBV29-1 to TRBJ2-3, with unresolved D. Germline CDR1 is SQVTM and CDR2 is ANQGSEA. The CDR3 spans 11 residues. Between the trimmed V and J ends, which lost 5 bases and 3 bases, there was a span of 6 bases. The CDR3 DNA reads TGCAGCGTTTCAAAAACAGATACGCAGTATTTT. Protein sequence: CSVSKTDTQYF.

Here the CDR3 reads CASREGLAASYEQYF. CDR3 sequence (DNA): TGTGCCAGCAGGGAGGGACTAGCGGCCTCCTACGAGCAGTACTTC. The chain has TRBV13 and TRBJ2-7, with TRBD2 matching over 11 bases. Per germline, CDR1 PRHDT and CDR2 FYEKMQ (reference sequence). CDR3 length equals 15 residues. Trimming cost V 6 bases and J 0 bases; bases outside gene matches: 4. Looking up the rest from reference TRBV13 and TRBJ2-7 gives the full variable domain: AAGVIQSPRHLIKEKRETATLKCYPIPRHDTVYWYQQGPGQDPQFLISFYEKMQSDKGSIPDRFSAQQFSDYHSELNMSSLELGDSALYFCASREGLAASYEQYFGPGTRLTVT.

The CDR3 is CASSEQGASGYTF. The DNA of the CDR3 is TGTGCCAGCAGTGAGCAGGGGGCATCTGGCTACACCTTC. The chain joins TRBV6-4 to TRBJ1-2; TRBD1 matches at 8 bases. V lost 3 bases and J lost 7; bases outside the gene matches: 4. The CDR3 loop spans 13 amino acids. From germline, CDR1 is MRHNA and CDR2 SNTAGT.

As concerns this clone: This sample includes further DNA sequences coding for the same CDR3. The chain joins TRBV6-5 to TRBJ2-7; 7 positions agree with TRBD1. Germline V gene lookup returns CDR1 MNHEY and CDR2 SVGAGI. With V trimmed by 8 bases and J by 1 base, 5 bases remained unmatched. The CDR3 consists of 13 residues. The CDR3 region has the DNA TGTGCCAGCTCCCGACAGGGATCCTACGAGCAGTACTTC. Residues: CASSRQGSYEQYF.

This chain connects TRBV30 to TRBJ2-7; D uncertain. Germline V CDR1 and CDR2: GTSNPN, SVGIG (reference sequence). The CDR3 has 13 amino acids. V shed 5 bases and J shed 0 bases, with 11 bases lying between them. This CDR3 reads CAWARADSYEQYF. CDR3 coding DNA: TGTGCCTGGGCCCGCGCGGACTCCTACGAGCAGTACTTC. Using reference TRBV30 and TRBJ2-7 for the parts outside the CDR3, the full variable domain is SQTIHQWPATLVQPVGSPLSLECTVEGTSNPNLYWYRQAAGRGLQLLFYSVGIGQISSEVPQNLSASRPQDRQFILSSKKLLLSDSGFYLCAWARADSYEQYFGPGTRLTVT.

The chain joins TRBV2 to TRBJ1-2; TRBD1 matches at 7 bases. From germline, CDR1 is SNHLY and CDR2 FYNNEI. V trimming: 4 bases; J trimming: 3 bases; junction bases outside the gene matches: 5. The CDR3 contains 14 residues. The CDR3 loop reads CASSGDSYYYGYTF. In nucleotides, the CDR3 is TGTGCCAGCAGTGGGGACAGCTACTACTATGGCTACACCTTC.

The V gene is TRBV25-1, the J gene TRBJ2-5, with D hard to call. The J call may be incorrect, as the DNA end agrees better with TRBJ2-7. In germline, CDR1 is MGHDK, CDR2 SYGVNS. CDR3 length: 13 residues. For the CDR3, the DNA is TGTGCCAGCAGTATACACCAGACCAGCGAGCAGTACTTC. Translation gives CASSIHQTSEQYF.